This T cell receptor beta chain was identified in a study of blood T cell repertoires in COVID-19 (dated by TCRdb to about 2020). With regard to the full study: Collaborator samples came from the United States, Italy and Spain and covered acute and convalescent phases of COVID-19. The material from the prospective study consisted of cDNA or gDNA derived from T cells, B-cell-depleted T cells, or PBMCs. The dataset comprised deeply sampled blood TCRbeta repertoires from subjects exposed to, actively infected with, or recovered from COVID-19. The repertoires were released in a freely available public database intended as a resource for research on the immune response to SARS-CoV-2. The samples were drawn from two sources: the first 160 participants of the ongoing ImmuneRACE study, and 950 to 1,500 subjects contributed by 6 global collaborators. A de-identified subject ID, COVID-19 status, age in years and sex were almost always included in the sample metadata. HLA class I and class II types, where available, came from metadata supplied by the sample provider rather than from assay-based typing.

Via the germline V gene (reference sequence), CDR1 is PRHDT and CDR2 FYEKMQ. Germline trimming: 3 bases from V, 3 bases from J; junction bases outside gene matches: 1. The CDR3 holds 15 amino acids from the cysteine to the phenylalanine. Just CDR3 DNA is preserved here, 45 bases in frame from base 1. This clone was seen once. It lacks a known antigen. No clone much larger than this one lies a single base away; base qualities are absent. Findings and caveats that apply to the study as a whole: How much clinical and demographic metadata was included differed by source and by participant, and the metadata was provided uncurated.

At one collaborating source in Seattle, patients were enrolled during active infection and were followed longitudinally through the course of disease. Whole blood was collected in K2EDTA tubes by collaborating institutions according to the institutions' own protocols. Collaborator samples were shipped for TCRbeta analysis as frozen whole blood, isolated PBMCs, or DNA extracted from either sample type. The immunoSEQ Assay, a bias-controlled multiplex PCR, was used to amplify TCRbeta CDR3 regions from genomic DNA. On the study's bioinformatics: Nucleated cell counts per sample were estimated from amplification of reference gene primers within the assay. To quantify the absolute abundance of each unique TCRbeta CDR3 rearrangement, sequence reads were collapsed and filtered. For each sample, productive Simpson clonality was calculated as the square root of Simpson's diversity index over productive rearrangements. As stored in TCRdb, this immuneACCESS dataset retains in-frame rearrangements with V and J assigned. A fraction of the clones does not appear; measured against another copy, unresolved V genes explain less than half of the discrepancy, and the remainder lacks a known reason. Clone size and the V and J calls come from that table; the DNA yielded D and trimming. This sample is represented by some 90,000 clones; around nine tenths of them were singletons. Approximately 20% of the sample goes to the ten largest clones.

The sequence joins TRBV13 to TRBJ1-6; 8 bases in the middle match TRBD1. Specimen: peripheral blood. The sequence derives from a woman aged 55-70 years with COVID-19, enrolled during active disease. The DNA reads as follows: TGTGCCAGCAGCTTGGGACAGGACTATAATTCACCCCTCCACTTT. It encodes CASSLGQDYNSPLHF.